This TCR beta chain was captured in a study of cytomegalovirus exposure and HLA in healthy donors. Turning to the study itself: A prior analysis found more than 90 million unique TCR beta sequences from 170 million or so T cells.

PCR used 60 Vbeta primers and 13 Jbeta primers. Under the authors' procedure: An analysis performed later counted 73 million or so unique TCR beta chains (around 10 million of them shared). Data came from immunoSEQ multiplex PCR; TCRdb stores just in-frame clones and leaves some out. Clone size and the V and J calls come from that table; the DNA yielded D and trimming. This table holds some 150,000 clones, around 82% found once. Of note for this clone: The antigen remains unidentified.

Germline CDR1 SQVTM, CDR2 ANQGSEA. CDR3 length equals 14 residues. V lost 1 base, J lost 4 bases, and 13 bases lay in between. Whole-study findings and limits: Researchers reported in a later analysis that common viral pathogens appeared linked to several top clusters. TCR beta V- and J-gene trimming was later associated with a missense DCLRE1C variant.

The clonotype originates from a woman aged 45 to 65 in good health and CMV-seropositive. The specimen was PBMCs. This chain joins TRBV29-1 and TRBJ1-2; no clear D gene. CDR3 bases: TGCAGCGTTGAAGCCTTCACAGCAGCCTATGGCTACACCTTC. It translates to CSVEAFTAAYGYTF. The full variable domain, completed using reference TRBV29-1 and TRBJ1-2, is SAVISQKPSRDICQRGTSLTIQCQVDSQVTMMFWYRQQPGQSLTLIATANQGSEATYESGFVIDKFPISRPNLTFSTLTVSNMSPEDSSIYLCSVEAFTAAYGYTFGSGTRLTVV.